The 13 T cell receptor beta chains presented below share a single source sample, sequenced in a study of CD8 T cells in ankylosing spondylitis. TCRdb reprocessed the 5' RACE reads with MiXCR, giving one entry per CDR3 protein. The data hold about 310,000 distinct CDR3 sequences, with under 25% observed a single time. The sequencing sample was made of blood, either unsorted or a sorted T cell fraction (not recorded which). These receptors all come from a female donor with ankylosing spondylitis or in good health (not recorded which).

The chain carries TRBV6-2 or TRBV6-3 and TRBJ1-1, with D possibly TRBD1 on 5 matching bases. Trimming pared 6 bases from V and 6 bases from J, leaving 17 bases between. Germline V gene lookup returns CDR1 MNHEY and CDR2 SVGEGT. This CDR3 has 14 residues. CDR3: CASRETVNMAEAFF. Here the CDR3 DNA reads TGTGCCAGCAGGGAGACAGTAAATATGGCTGAAGCTTTCTTT.

Comment on this clonotype: The junction departs from germline at one end; a sequencing error may be responsible. This chain connects TRBV10-3 to TRBJ1-6; 11 positions agree with TRBD1. Germline CDR1 is ENHRY and CDR2 is SYGVKD. The CDR3 runs 17 residues. The CDR3 DNA sequence: TGTGCCATCAGTATCTTGGACAGGGGGCCCTATGATTCACCCCTCCACTTT. Translated: CAISILDRGPYDSPLHF.

The rearrangement joins TRBV6-1 to TRBJ1-2; weak D call: TRBD1 (5 bases). Per germline, CDR1 MNHNS and CDR2 SASEGT. The germline V and J ends were trimmed by 8 bases and 1 base, with 8 bases remaining between them. This CDR3 region has 12 residues. The DNA for the CDR3 is TGTGCCAGCCTGGGGGATAACTATGGCTACACCTTC. Translated: CASLGDNYGYTF.

The rearrangement uses TRBV18 and TRBJ2-7; D may be TRBD2 (5 bases). CDR3 length equals 14 residues. Trimming removed 3 bases at V and 4 bases at J, with 13 bases between. The germline gives CDR1 KGHSH, CDR2 LQKENI. The CDR3: CASSPSGGEYEQYF. CDR3 nucleotides: TGTGCCAGCTCACCGAGCGGCGGCGAGTACGAGCAGTACTTC. The variable domain in full, completed from reference TRBV18 and TRBJ2-7, reads NAGVMQNPRHLVRRRGQEARLRCSPMKGHSHVYWYRQLPEEGLKFMVYLQKENIIDESGMPKERFSAEFPKEGPSILRIQQVVRGDSAAYFCASSPSGGEYEQYFGPGTRLTVT.

V and J are TRBV29-1 and TRBJ2-1; 10 bases line up with TRBD1. Germline CDR1 reads SQVTM; CDR2 reads ANQGSEA. CDR3 size: 13 residues. J lost 8 bases, V lost 8 bases, and 9 bases had no gene match. The CDR3 spells CSSTSTGGDEQFF. The CDR3, as DNA: TGCAGCTCCACCTCGACAGGGGGCGATGAGCAGTTCTTC.

This clonotype was seen ten or more times. The chain combines TRBV6-2 or TRBV6-3 with TRBJ2-1; TRBD1 agrees at 9 bases. V lost 2 bases to trimming and J lost 6 bases; unmatched junction nucleotides: 8. Germline CDR1 reads MNHEY; CDR2 reads SVGEGT. CDR3 length: 16 amino acids. In DNA form, the CDR3 reads TGTGCCAGCAGTTACCCTCCGGGACAGGGACCCAATGAGCAGTTCTTC. Protein: CASSYPPGQGPNEQFF.

Only a few counts were recorded for this clonotype. The CDR3 sequence is CSAQPSGVPTDTQYF. CDR3 nucleotide sequence: TGCAGCGCCCAACCCAGCGGAGTCCCCACAGATACGCAGTATTTT. V gene TRBV29-1 combines with J gene TRBJ2-3; D might be TRBD2 (5 bases). This CDR3 contains 15 residues. V shed 7 bases and J shed 2 bases, with 19 bases lying between them. Germline CDR1 reads SQVTM; CDR2 reads ANQGSEA.

There are a few counts of this clonotype. The V gene is TRBV20-1, the J gene TRBJ2-5; the D gene is possibly TRBD2 (5 bases). CDR3 length: 14 amino acids. Trimming pared 4 bases from V and 5 bases from J, leaving 17 bases between. CDR1 and CDR2 from the germline V gene are DFQATT and SNEGSKA (reference sequence). The CDR3 nucleotides read TGCAGTGCTACGGGATTCTTCGAGTTTGAGACCCAGTACTTC. Amino acid sequence: CSATGFFEFETQYF.

A few counts support this clonotype. V is TRBV6-2 or TRBV6-3 and J is TRBJ2-7; 7 positions match TRBD1. V shed 8 bases, J shed 0 bases, and the junction held 13 bases outside the gene matches. The CDR3 totals 16 residues. The germline V gene encodes CDR1 MNHEY and CDR2 SVGEGT. Written as DNA, the CDR3 is TGTGCCAGCTCTGGGTCGGGACAGAACTTCTCCTACGAGCAGTACTTC. Protein sequence: CASSGSGQNFSYEQYF.

This chain uses TRBV7-9 with TRBJ1-1, with 8 bases aligning to TRBD1. Looked up from germline, CDR1 is SEHNR and CDR2 is FQNEAQ (reference sequence). V lost 5 bases, J lost 5 bases, and 7 bases stayed unmatched. The CDR3 has 14 amino acids. In DNA, the CDR3 is TGTGCCAGCAGCGCCCCAGGGGGCAGGACTGAAGCTTTCTTT. Translating gives CASSAPGGRTEAFF. The full variable domain, with the rest looked up from reference TRBV7-9 and TRBJ1-1, is DTGVSQNPRHKITKRGQNVTFRCDPISEHNRLYWYRQTLGQGPEFLTYFQNEAQLEKSRLLSDRFSAERPKGSFSTLEIQRTEQGDSAMYLCASSAPGGRTEAFFGQGTRLTVV.

Only a few counts were recorded for this clonotype. The genes are TRBV12-3 or TRBV12-4 and TRBJ1-1; D is perhaps TRBD1 (5 bases). The CDR3 length is 15 residues. V shed 4 bases and J shed 5 bases, with 17 bases lying between them. The CDR3 nucleotides read TGTGCCAGCAGTTGGGGGGAGAGGGTGGGAACTGAAGCTTTCTTT. It is translated as CASSWGERVGTEAFF.

This chain uses TRBV5-1 with TRBJ2-3; D unresolved. This CDR3 is 14 amino acids long. Germline-derived CDR1 and CDR2 are SGHRS and YFSETQ. V was shortened by 0 bases and J by 1 base, with 6 bases between the two germline ends. In DNA form, the CDR3 reads TGCGCCAGCAGCTTGGGTGTTCGCACAGATACGCAGTATTTT. Protein product: CASSLGVRTDTQYF.

This clonotype was recorded a few times. The chain employs TRBV7-2 and TRBJ2-1, with D unresolved. The CDR3 runs to 14 residues. Trimming shortened V by 3 bases and J by 6 bases, and 12 bases separated the two germline ends. Germline-derived CDR1 and CDR2 are SGHTA and FQGNSA. CDR3 sequence (DNA): TGTGCCAGCAGCTTGGAACTCCTACTCAATGAGCAGTTCTTC. As protein: CASSLELLLNEQFF.